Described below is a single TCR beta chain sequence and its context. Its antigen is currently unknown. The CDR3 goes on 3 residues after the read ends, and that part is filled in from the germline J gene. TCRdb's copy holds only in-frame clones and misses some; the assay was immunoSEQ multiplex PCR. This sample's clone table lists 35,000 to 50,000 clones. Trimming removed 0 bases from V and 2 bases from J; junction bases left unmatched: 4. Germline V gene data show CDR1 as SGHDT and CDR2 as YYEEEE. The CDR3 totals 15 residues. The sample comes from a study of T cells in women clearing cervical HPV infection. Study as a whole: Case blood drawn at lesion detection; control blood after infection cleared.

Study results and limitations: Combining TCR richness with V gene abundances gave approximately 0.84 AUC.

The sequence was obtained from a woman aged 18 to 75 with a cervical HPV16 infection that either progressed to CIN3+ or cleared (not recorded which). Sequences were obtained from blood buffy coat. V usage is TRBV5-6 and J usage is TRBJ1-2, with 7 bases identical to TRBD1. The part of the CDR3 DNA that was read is TGTGCCAGCAGCTTGGAAGCAGGGGGGAACTATGGC. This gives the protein CASSLEAGGNYG. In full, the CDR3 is CASSLEAGGNYGYTF.